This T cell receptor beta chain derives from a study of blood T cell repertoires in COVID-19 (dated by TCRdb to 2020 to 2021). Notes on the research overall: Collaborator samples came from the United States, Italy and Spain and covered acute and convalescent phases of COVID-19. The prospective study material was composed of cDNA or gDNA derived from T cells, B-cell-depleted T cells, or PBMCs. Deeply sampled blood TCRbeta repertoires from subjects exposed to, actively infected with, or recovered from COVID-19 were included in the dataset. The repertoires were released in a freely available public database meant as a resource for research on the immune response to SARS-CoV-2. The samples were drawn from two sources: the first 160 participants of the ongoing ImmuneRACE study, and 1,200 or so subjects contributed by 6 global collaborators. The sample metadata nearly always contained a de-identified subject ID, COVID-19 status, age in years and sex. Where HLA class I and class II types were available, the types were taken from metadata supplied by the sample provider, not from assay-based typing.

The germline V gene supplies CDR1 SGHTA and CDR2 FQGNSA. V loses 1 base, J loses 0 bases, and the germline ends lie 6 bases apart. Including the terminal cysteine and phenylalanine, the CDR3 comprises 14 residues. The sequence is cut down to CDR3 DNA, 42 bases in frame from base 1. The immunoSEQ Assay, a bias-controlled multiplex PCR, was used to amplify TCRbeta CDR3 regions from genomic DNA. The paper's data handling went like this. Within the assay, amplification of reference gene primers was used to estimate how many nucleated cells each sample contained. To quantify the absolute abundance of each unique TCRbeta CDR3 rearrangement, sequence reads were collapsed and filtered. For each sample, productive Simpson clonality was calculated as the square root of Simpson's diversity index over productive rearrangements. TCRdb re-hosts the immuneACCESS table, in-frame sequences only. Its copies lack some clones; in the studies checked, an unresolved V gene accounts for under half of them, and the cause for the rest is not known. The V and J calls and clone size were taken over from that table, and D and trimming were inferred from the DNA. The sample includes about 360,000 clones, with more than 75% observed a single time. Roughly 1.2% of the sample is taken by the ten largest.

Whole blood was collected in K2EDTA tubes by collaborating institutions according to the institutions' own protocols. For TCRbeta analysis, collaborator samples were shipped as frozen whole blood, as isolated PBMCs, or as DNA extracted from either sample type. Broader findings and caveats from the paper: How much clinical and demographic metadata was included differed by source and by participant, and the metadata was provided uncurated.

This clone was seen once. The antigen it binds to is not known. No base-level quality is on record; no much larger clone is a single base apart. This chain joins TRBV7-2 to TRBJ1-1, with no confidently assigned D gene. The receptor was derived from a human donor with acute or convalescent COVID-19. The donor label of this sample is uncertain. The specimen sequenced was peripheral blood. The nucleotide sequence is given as TGTGCCAGCAGCTTAGTAACAGTGAACACTGAAGCTTTCTTT. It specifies CASSLVTVNTEAFF.